This TCR beta chain was sequenced for a study of regulatory T cells in long-lasting Graves disease. This clonotype was observed many times. Antigen unknown. The time point: newly diagnosed GD, antithyroid drugs for less than 3 months. RNA isolated from PBMCs was used to make the TCR library. Study-wide results and limits: Accuracy was perhaps lowered by the small sample size.

Arm-PCR of CDR3 regions with iRepertoire HTBI primers generated TCR beta libraries. TCRdb recomputed calls from the multiplex PCR reads with MiXCR, one row per CDR3 protein. The sample includes under 700,000 distinct CDR3 sequences, around 15% seen only once; the top ten take roughly 25%. J gave up 4 bases and V 4 bases, and 5 bases lay outside the gene matches. Germline CDR1 SNHLY, CDR2 FYNNEI. This CDR3 is 15 amino acids long. These data are also associated with another study on T cells in Graves' hyperthyroidism and ophthalmopathy.

V gene TRBV2 combines with J gene TRBJ2-5; 11 bases are a match to TRBD1. Sequences were derived from peripheral blood mononuclear cells (PBMCs), sampled at new diagnosis, from a patient treated with antithyroid drugs. This receptor was taken from a woman aged 35-65 years with Graves disease. The CDR3 DNA sequence: TGTGCCAGCAGTGTCGGGACAGGGGGACCAGAGACCCAGTACTTC. This gives the protein CASSVGTGGPETQYF.